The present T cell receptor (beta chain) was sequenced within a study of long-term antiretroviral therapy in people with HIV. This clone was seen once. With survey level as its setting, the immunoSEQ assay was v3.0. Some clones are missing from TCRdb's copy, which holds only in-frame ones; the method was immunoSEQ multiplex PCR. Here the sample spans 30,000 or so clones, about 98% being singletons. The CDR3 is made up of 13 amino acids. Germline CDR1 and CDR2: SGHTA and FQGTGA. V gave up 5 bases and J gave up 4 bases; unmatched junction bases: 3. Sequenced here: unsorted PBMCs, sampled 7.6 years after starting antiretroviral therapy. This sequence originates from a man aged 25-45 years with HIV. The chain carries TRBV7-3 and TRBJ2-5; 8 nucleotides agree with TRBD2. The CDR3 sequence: CASSVTSGETQYF. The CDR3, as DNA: TGTGCCAGCAGCGTTACTAGCGGAGAGACCCAGTACTTC. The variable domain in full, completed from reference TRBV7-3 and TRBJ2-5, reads GAGVSQTPSNKVTEKGKYVELRCDPISGHTALYWYRQSLGQGPEFLIYFQGTGAADDSGLPNDRFFAVRPEGSVSTLKIQRTERGDSAVYLCASSVTSGETQYFGPGTRLLVL.